The present T cell receptor (beta chain) was sequenced within a study of control samples from healthy donors and cancer patients (dated by TCRdb to the early 2020s). Turning to this clone: Its antigen has not been determined. Base qualities are not recorded, but no much larger clone differs from it by a single base.

Library prep was done by the immunoSEQ multiplex PCR assay. TCRdb took over this immuneACCESS table, retaining in-frame rearrangements with V and J assigned. Such tables are incomplete; in checked studies, under half of the missing clones stem from an unresolved V gene, and the remainder is unexplained. The sample table contains about 140,000 clones; only one count was recorded for 94% of them. Roughly 13% of the sample comes from the top ten. The V end loses 5 bases and the J end loses 2 bases, and a stretch of 0 bases separates them. Via the germline V gene, CDR1 is SNHLY and CDR2 FYNNEI. The CDR3 covers 10 residues, taking in both the cysteine and the phenylalanine. The sequence is cut down to CDR3 DNA, 30 bases in frame from base 1.

The sample comprised blood. The chain uses TRBV2 and TRBJ2-5, with the D gene call left open. This TCR was sampled from a man in his forties or fifties in good health. The DNA sequence is given as TGTGCCAGCAGTCAAGAGACCCAGTACTTC. It translates as CASSQETQYF. With all but the CDR3 taken from the reference TRBV2 and TRBJ2-5 genes, the full variable domain is: EPEVTQTPSHQVTQMGQEVILRCVPISNHLYFYWYRQILGQKVEFLVSFYNNEISEKSEIFDDQFSVERPDGSNFTLKIRSTKLEDSAMYFCASSQETQYFGPGTRLLVL.